This T cell receptor beta chain was identified during a study of blood T cell repertoires in COVID-19. Study at large: T cells, B-cell-depleted T cells, or PBMCs provided the cDNA or gDNA that served as material.

Per the study methods: Amplified reference gene primers provided the basis for estimating nucleated cell counts. Sequencing was performed with immunoSEQ multiplex PCR; in TCRdb, only in-frame clones are kept and a portion is missing. That table is the source of V, J and clone size, and D and trimming were worked out from the DNA. Of about 110,000 clones in the sample, roughly 88% were seen once. Sequenced input: peripheral blood. The clonotype originates from a woman of 80 years or more with active or convalescent COVID-19.

This chain's CDR3 is CASRPLGDRNTIYF. DNA of the CDR3: TGTGCAAGTCGCCCACTGGGAGATAGAAACACCATATATTTT. This sequence joins TRBV12-2 and TRBJ1-3. TRBV12-2 is assigned pseudogene status. This CDR3 is 14 amino acids long.